The 14 T cell receptor beta chains in this list originate from one sample, sequenced in a study of T-cell memory formation after mild COVID-19 listed by TCRdb under 2021. To prepare the library, 5' RACE was applied. Sequencing used an Illumina NovaSeq 6000. TCRdb handled the public reads itself, with Q25 trimming in fastp and clone calling in MiXCR, and kept productive beta chains. Rows with one shared CDR3 protein collapse into an entry with the most common genes and DNA. In all, the sample holds fewer than 250,000 distinct CDR3 sequences, and over 9.5% of those were seen once. The ten largest clones take up 3% to 3.5% of the sample. Source material: PBMCs or a T cell subset sorted from them (not recorded which). The receptors were gathered from a man aged 18 to 30 who had mild COVID-19 (a few samples of this study predate the infection). The sample titles of this study are shuffled in the database, so cell type and time point are left out; the donor was told from shared clones.

The chain carries TRBV12-3 or TRBV12-4 and TRBJ1-5; no firm D call. The CDR3 runs 13 residues. V lost 6 bases and J 8 bases, leaving 14 bases between the germline ends. CDR3 sequence (DNA): TGTGCCAGCAGCCATAGGGCAGAGGAGCCCCAGCATTTT. It codes for CASSHRAEEPQHF.

This clonotype came up many times. The chain uses TRBV20-1 and TRBJ2-3; D may correspond to TRBD1 or TRBD2 (5 bases each). This CDR3 comprises 16 residues. The germline gives CDR1 DFQATT, CDR2 SNEGSKA (reference sequence). V was clipped by 3 bases and J by 0 bases, with 16 bases between them. The CDR3 nucleotides are TGCAGTGCTAGGCCCTTGGGACCCCTTAGCACAGATACGCAGTATTTT. This codes for CSARPLGPLSTDTQYF.

The chain combines TRBV5-1 with TRBJ2-3; D uncertain. Germline lookup yields CDR1 SGHRS and CDR2 YFSETQ. V was pared by 4 bases and J by 4 bases, with 19 bases between. The CDR3 runs 16 residues. The CDR3 loop reads CASSPAALLAADTQYF. CDR3 DNA: TGCGCCAGCAGCCCGGCGGCCCTCCTTGCGGCAGATACGCAGTATTTT. Full variable domain (remainder filled in from reference TRBV5-1 and TRBJ2-3): KAGVTQTPRYLIKTRGQQVTLSCSPISGHRSVSWYQQTPGQGLQFLFEYFSETQRNKGNFPGRFSGRQFSNSRSEMNVSTLELGDSALYLCASSPAALLAADTQYFGPGTRLTVL.

This clonotype was seen more than once but under ten times. This chain joins TRBV5-1 and TRBJ1-5, with D possibly matching TRBD1 (5 bases). The germline V gene encodes CDR1 SGHRS and CDR2 YFSETQ. The CDR3 contains 15 residues. With 0 bases removed from V and 10 bases from J, the gap between germline ends came to 17 bases. The CDR3, as DNA: TGCGCCAGCAGCTTGGCCCCAGGGAGCTCATCACCCCAGCATTTT. Translating it yields CASSLAPGSSSPQHF. Based on the CDR3 plus reference TRBV5-1 and TRBJ1-5, the full variable domain is KAGVTQTPRYLIKTRGQQVTLSCSPISGHRSVSWYQQTPGQGLQFLFEYFSETQRNKGNFPGRFSGRQFSNSRSEMNVSTLELGDSALYLCASSLAPGSSSPQHFGDGTRLSIL.

The V gene is TRBV2, the J gene TRBJ2-7, with D maybe TRBD1 (6 bases). Germline loops: CDR1 SNHLY, CDR2 FYNNEI. V shed 6 bases and J shed 2 bases, with 8 bases lying between them. There are 12 residues in the CDR3. CDR3 in DNA: TGTGCCAGCAGAGGACAGACCTACGAGCAGTACGTC. It codes for CASRGQTYEQYV.

V usage is TRBV7-9 and J usage is TRBJ2-2; a possible D gene is TRBD2 (5 bases). With 7 bases removed from V and 7 bases from J, the gap between germline ends came to 25 bases. This CDR3 has 17 amino acids. Germline V gene data show CDR1 as SEHNR and CDR2 as FQNEAQ (reference sequence). CDR3 coding DNA: TGTGCCAGCACCGGGCGCCCCGGAGGCCTTCTTGGCGGGGAGCTGTTTTTT. Protein: CASTGRPGGLLGGELFF.

This clonotype was seen a handful of times. The chain carries TRBV20-1 and TRBJ2-1; 7 nucleotides align to TRBD1. This CDR3 region has 15 residues. V shed 5 bases, J shed 7 bases, and the junction held 14 bases outside the gene matches. Per the germline V gene, CDR1 is DFQATT and CDR2 is SNEGSKA (reference sequence). This CDR3 is CSAGTPGRGMNEQFF. For the CDR3, the DNA is TGCAGTGCTGGGACACCCGGCAGGGGGATGAATGAGCAGTTCTTC.

This clonotype showed up just a few times. The rearrangement links TRBV19 to TRBJ1-5; 9 nucleotides agree with TRBD1. Trimming removed 2 bases from V and 6 bases from J; junction bases left unmatched: 8. CDR1 and CDR2 from the germline V gene are LNHDA and SQIVND (reference sequence). This CDR3 is 16 amino acids long. For the CDR3, the DNA is TGTGCCAGTAGTATAACGGGACAGGGTTGGGGTCAGCCCCAGCATTTT. Amino acid sequence: CASSITGQGWGQPQHF. Full variable domain (remainder filled in from reference TRBV19 and TRBJ1-5): DGGITQSPKYLFRKEGQNVTLSCEQNLNHDAMYWYRQDPGQGLRLIYYSQIVNDFQKGDIAEGYSVSREKKESFPLTVTSAQKNPTAFYLCASSITGQGWGQPQHFGDGTRLSIL.

The chain combines TRBV5-1 with TRBJ2-3; no firm D call. CDR3 length: 14 residues. Trimming left V 4 bases short and J 2 bases short, with 11 bases between. CDR1 SGHRS and CDR2 YFSETQ come from the germline V gene. This CDR3 is CASSQPADTDTQYF. In nucleotides, the CDR3 is TGCGCCAGCAGCCAACCCGCTGACACAGATACGCAGTATTTT.

V gene TRBV20-1 combines with J gene TRBJ2-3; no reliable D call. The length of the CDR3 is 14 residues. V lost 5 bases and J lost 2, with 14 bases in between. CDR1 is DFQATT and CDR2 is SNEGSKA in the germline V gene (reference sequence). CDR3 loop: CSASGSIFTDTQYF. Here the CDR3 DNA reads TGCAGTGCTTCTGGCTCTATCTTCACAGATACGCAGTATTTT.

The chain is built from TRBV15 and TRBJ1-4; D uncertain. The CDR3 is made up of 16 amino acids. Germline-derived CDR1 and CDR2 are LNHNV and YYDKDF (reference sequence). V dropped 5 bases and J dropped 6 bases, with 19 bases sitting between them. The CDR3, as DNA: TGTGCCACCAGCTGGAAATCGAAGCCCGGGGATGAAAAACTGTTTTTT. This gives the protein CATSWKSKPGDEKLFF.

Ten or more counts support this clonotype. The chain recombines TRBV28 with TRBJ2-3; D perhaps matches TRBD1 (5 bases). V lost 2 bases and J 1 base, leaving 10 bases between the germline ends. CDR1 is MDHEN and CDR2 is SYDVKM in the germline V gene. CDR3 length equals 15 residues. The CDR3 DNA sequence: TGTGCCAGCAGTTTACCAACAGGACGCACAGATACGCAGTATTTT. Its translation: CASSLPTGRTDTQYF.

The chain recombines TRBV20-1 with TRBJ1-2; 7 nucleotides line up with TRBD1. CDR1 and CDR2 (germline): DFQATT, SNEGSKA (reference sequence). After removal of 0 bases from V and 8 bases from J, the junction contained 15 bases not matched to a gene. The CDR3 runs 16 residues. The chain's CDR3 is CSARDRGQRTSNGYTF. In nucleotides, the CDR3 is TGCAGTGCTAGAGATCGGGGACAGCGGACATCTAACGGCTACACCTTC.

This clonotype was seen many times. The V gene is TRBV10-3, the J gene TRBJ2-5; 7 bases map to TRBD2. After removal of 10 bases from V and 2 bases from J, the junction contained 10 bases not matched to a gene. The V gene's germline CDR1 is ENHRY and CDR2 SYGVKD. This CDR3 contains 14 residues. DNA of the CDR3: TGTGCCACCAGAGGGAGGGAAGGGCAAGAGACCCAGTACTTC. Its protein is CATRGREGQETQYF.